This T cell receptor (beta chain) came from a study of T cells in Graves' hyperthyroidism and ophthalmopathy. Ophthalmopathy cases scored 3 or more on the Clinical Activity Score and 4 or more on NOSPECS grade, with duration below 3 months. Amplified regions were TCR beta CDR3 sequences from RNA transcripts. Carried out on the TCR CDR3, a first-round RT-PCR used the HTBI primer set. Each CDR3 protein gets one entry after TCRdb re-called the multiplex PCR reads with MiXCR. The sample consists of hundreds of thousands of distinct CDR3 sequences, 14% to 15% of them appearing once. Study-wide points: The model foresaw ophthalmopathy a median around 6 months prior to onset.

In germline, CDR1 is MNHNS, CDR2 SASEGT. CDR3 length: 14 residues. V lost 3 bases to trimming and J lost 10 bases, with 13 bases between them. With regard to this clonotype: Its antigen is unidentified.

This clonotype originated in a woman aged 40-49 years with Graves' ophthalmopathy. The rearrangement joins TRBV6-1 to TRBJ1-6; D uncertain. The sequencing input was blood. The CDR3 DNA follows: TGTGCCAGCAGTGACCGGCAGGAGTTGTCACCCCTCCACTTT. Protein product: CASSDRQELSPLHF.